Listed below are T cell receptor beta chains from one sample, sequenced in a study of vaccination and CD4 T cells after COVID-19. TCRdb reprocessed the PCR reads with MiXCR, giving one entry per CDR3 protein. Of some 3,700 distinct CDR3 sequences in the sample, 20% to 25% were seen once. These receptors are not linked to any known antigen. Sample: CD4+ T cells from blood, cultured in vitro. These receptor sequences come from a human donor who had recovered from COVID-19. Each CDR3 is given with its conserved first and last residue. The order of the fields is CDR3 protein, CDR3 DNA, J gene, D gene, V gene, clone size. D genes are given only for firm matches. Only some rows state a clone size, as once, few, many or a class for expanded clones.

CASSFRDSPLHF | TGTGCCAGTAGTTTTCGGGATTCACCCCTCCACTTT | TRBJ1-6 | . | TRBV19 | medium-sized
CASSSPGGPNTEAFF | TGTGCCAGCAGTTCCCCCGGGGGACCTAACACTGAAGCTTTCTTT | TRBJ1-1 | . | TRBV6-5 | few
CASGRGVGGEKLFF | TGTGCCAGCGGACGGGGGGTCGGTGGCGAAAAACTGTTTTTT | TRBJ1-4 | . | TRBV6-1 | few
CASSLVADTQYF | TGTGCCAGCAGCTTAGTGGCAGATACGCAGTATTTT | TRBJ2-3 | . | TRBV5-5 | medium-sized
CASSKDSPHQETQYF | TGCGCCAGCAGCAAGGACAGTCCCCACCAAGAGACCCAGTACTTC | TRBJ2-5 | . | TRBV5-1 | medium-sized
CASTTGLAGGQETQYF | TGTGCCAGCACCACCGGACTAGCGGGGGGACAAGAGACCCAGTACTTC | TRBJ2-5 | TRBD2 | TRBV12-3/TRBV12-4 | few
CASSRGGSSYNEQFF | TGTGCCAGCAGTCGGGGGGGAAGCTCCTACAATGAGCAGTTCTTC | TRBJ2-1 | TRBD2 | TRBV6-1 | .
CASSLGEGYYNEQFF | TGTGCCAGCAGCTTGGGGGAGGGCTACTACAATGAGCAGTTCTTC | TRBJ2-1 | TRBD2 | TRBV5-4 | .
CSASDRGHEQYF | TGCAGTGCAAGCGACAGGGGGCACGAGCAGTACTTC | TRBJ2-7 | TRBD1 | TRBV20-1 | .
CASSETFLVSTDTQYF | TGTGCCAGCAGTGAAACCTTCCTAGTGAGCACAGATACGCAGTATTTT | TRBJ2-3 | . | TRBV6-1 | .
CASSLGGRAFF | TGTGCCAGCAGCTTGGGGGGAAGAGCTTTCTTT | TRBJ1-1 | . | TRBV5-6 | .
CASSEFGADTQYF | TGTGCCAGCAGTGAATTTGGCGCAGATACGCAGTATTTT | TRBJ2-3 | . | TRBV6-1 | .
CASSYTDWGTEAFF | TGTGCCAGCAGCTATACTGATTGGGGCACTGAAGCTTTCTTT | TRBJ1-1 | . | TRBV9 | .
CAISESTGALHF | TGTGCCATCAGTGAGTCGACGGGGGCCCTCCACTTT | TRBJ1-6 | . | TRBV10-3 | few
CASRSTGDYEQYF | TGTGCCAGCAGATCGACAGGGGACTACGAGCAGTACTTC | TRBJ2-7 | TRBD1 | TRBV6-2/TRBV6-3 | medium-sized
CASSGAGGKTQYF | TGTGCCAGCAGTGGGGCGGGGGGGAAGACCCAGTACTTC | TRBJ2-5 | TRBD2 | TRBV2 | few
CASSIGGPGANSPLHF | TGTGCCAGTAGTATAGGGGGGCCGGGCGCAAATTCACCCCTCCACTTT | TRBJ1-6 | . | TRBV19 | .
CASSDEGQGRYGYTF | TGTGCCAGCAGTGACGAGGGACAGGGGAGGTATGGCTACACCTTC | TRBJ1-2 | TRBD1 | TRBV6-1 | medium-sized
CASSFQETQYF | TGTGCCAGCAGCTTCCAAGAGACCCAGTACTTC | TRBJ2-5 | . | TRBV11-2 | few
CASSADPRVDYGYTF | TGTGCCAGCAGCGCAGACCCTCGGGTGGACTATGGCTACACCTTC | TRBJ1-2 | . | TRBV9 | .
CASSSGTHYGYTF | TGTGCCAGCAGTTCCGGGACACACTATGGCTACACCTTC | TRBJ1-2 | . | TRBV12-3/TRBV12-4 | .
CASSEVAGDSYEQYF | TGCGCCAGCAGTGAAGTAGCGGGGGACTCCTACGAGCAGTACTTC | TRBJ2-7 | TRBD2 | TRBV10-2 | .
CASSSGQGTDTQYF | TGTGCCAGCAGCTCCGGACAGGGGACAGATACGCAGTATTTT | TRBJ2-3 | TRBD1 | TRBV5-4 | few
CASSFEPGGRQPQHF | TGTGCCAGTAGTTTTGAACCCGGGGGCCGCCAGCCCCAGCATTTT | TRBJ1-5 | . | TRBV19 | .
CASTLGVYASSNQPQHF | TGTGCCAGTACCCTTGGGGTTTACGCTTCAAGCAATCAGCCCCAGCATTTT | TRBJ1-5 | . | TRBV19 | medium-sized
CASSQSGGMRQPQHF | TGCGCCAGCAGCCAATCCGGTGGGATGAGGCAGCCCCAGCATTTT | TRBJ1-5 | . | TRBV4-1 | .
CAWNGVGTQYF | TGTGCCTGGAACGGAGTCGGGACCCAGTACTTC | TRBJ2-5 | . | TRBV30 | .
CASSGGVSRYSNQPQHF | TGTGCCAGCAGTGGGGGCGTATCGCGTTATAGCAATCAGCCCCAGCATTTT | TRBJ1-5 | . | TRBV2 | few
CSAQPTGTANQPQHF | TGCAGTGCCCAGCCCACCGGGACCGCCAATCAGCCCCAGCATTTT | TRBJ1-5 | . | TRBV20-1 | medium-sized
CASSIQQGNTEAFF | TGTGCCAGCAGCATCCAACAGGGGAACACTGAAGCTTTCTTT | TRBJ1-1 | . | TRBV9 | few
CASSQGQGGVYEQYF | TGCGCCAGCAGCCAAGGACAGGGGGGGGTCTACGAGCAGTACTTC | TRBJ2-7 | TRBD1 | TRBV4-1 | .
CASSWGPGEGLPDTQYF | TGCGCCAGCAGCTGGGGGCCTGGGGAGGGCCTCCCAGATACGCAGTATTTT | TRBJ2-3 | . | TRBV5-1 | .
CSAYLGRGGGTGELFF | TGCAGTGCCTACCTAGGGAGGGGGGGGGGGACCGGGGAGCTGTTTTTT | TRBJ2-2 | . | TRBV20-1 | .
CSARPASGNTEAFF | TGCAGCGCCAGGCCCGCGAGCGGAAACACTGAAGCTTTCTTT | TRBJ1-1 | . | TRBV29-1 | few
CASSLPGSDTEAFF | TGTGCCAGCAGCTTACCCGGATCGGACACTGAAGCTTTCTTT | TRBJ1-1 | . | TRBV7-9 | few
CASSLERFTDTQYF | TGTGCCAGCAGCTTAGAGCGGTTCACAGATACGCAGTATTTT | TRBJ2-3 | . | TRBV7-2 | .
CAWRGRGEHTEAFF | TGTGCCTGGAGGGGGAGGGGAGAGCACACTGAAGCTTTCTTT | TRBJ1-1 | . | TRBV30 | .